This T cell receptor (beta chain) was captured by sequencing in a study of T cell repertoires in cytomegalovirus infection. General observations from the study: Summed frequency of shared TCR beta families picked out CMV carriers who also had the relevant HLA.

CDR1 is MNHEY, CDR2 SVGEGT, per germline. The CDR3 is made up of 14 amino acids. With 10 bases removed from V and 3 bases from J, the gap between germline ends came to 19 bases. A single record per CDR3 protein comes from TCRdb applying MiXCR to the reads. The sample has 250,000 to 300,000 distinct CDR3 sequences; around 15% are singletons. A word on this clonotype: Its cognate antigen is unknown.

The TCR originated in a human donor in good health (CMV status not recorded). Some clones in this sample may be carry-over from other donors' samples. The sequenced material came from CD8+ T cells from PBMCs. The chain couples TRBV6-2 or TRBV6-3 to TRBJ2-7, with D possibly TRBD1 on 6 matching bases. The CDR3 DNA reads as TGTGCCACCCAAGGGGTACTGGACAGCTACGAGCAGTACTTC. This gives the protein CATQGVLDSYEQYF.